The source of this T cell receptor beta chain is a study of blood T cells in healthy people across ages. Study-wide results and limits: Diversity of TCR beta per million T cells declined in a roughly linear way with age. Diversity was estimated from one million T cells, and these estimates were considered underestimates.

Healthy individuals of Caucasian origin from Russia, aged 6 to 90, served as donors. Primers used in a second PCR of roughly 6 to 11 cycles were a sample-barcoded 5' primer and a J-beta primer mix. The template-switch adaptor was a 5' adaptor with 12 random nucleotides. It tagged each cDNA molecule. TCRdb recomputed calls from the 5' RACE reads with MiXCR, one row per CDR3 protein. The sample yields hundreds of thousands of distinct CDR3 sequences, around 46% seen once. In regard to this clonotype: Its target is unknown.

The specimen sequenced was blood. This receptor was taken from a woman aged 60-75 years in good health.

This CDR3 is CASSQAGIQPQHF. The CDR3 nucleotides are TGTGCCAGCAGCCAGGCAGGGATTCAGCCCCAGCATTTT. The chain carries TRBV3-1 and TRBJ1-5; D might be TRBD1 (5 bases). Between the trimmed V and J ends, which lost 3 bases and 6 bases, there was a span of 9 bases. This CDR3 is 13 amino acids long. Germline CDR1 LGHDT, CDR2 YNNKEL (reference sequence).